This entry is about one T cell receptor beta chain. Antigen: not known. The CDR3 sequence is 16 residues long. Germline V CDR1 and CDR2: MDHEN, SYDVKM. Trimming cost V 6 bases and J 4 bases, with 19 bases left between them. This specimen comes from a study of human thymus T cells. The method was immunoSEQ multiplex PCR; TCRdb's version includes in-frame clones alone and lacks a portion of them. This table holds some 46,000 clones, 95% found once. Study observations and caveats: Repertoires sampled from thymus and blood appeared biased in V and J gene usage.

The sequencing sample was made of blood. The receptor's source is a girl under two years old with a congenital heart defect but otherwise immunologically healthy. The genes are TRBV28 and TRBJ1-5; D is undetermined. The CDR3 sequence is CASRSPWGNRNQPQHF. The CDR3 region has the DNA TGTGCCAGCAGATCGCCTTGGGGAAATAGAAATCAGCCCCAGCATTTT.